These T cell receptor beta chains were read from a single sample in a study of shared clonotypes between healthy human individuals. This table comes from immunoSEQ multiplex PCR, and its TCRdb copy is limited to in-frame clones, with some not included. The sample yields around 2,000,000 clones, about 92% seen once. The sequencing sample was made of naive CD8+ T cells from PBMCs. All receptors come from a man between 18 and 29 years old in good health. Some clones in this sample may be carry-over from other donors' samples. Both conserved end residues are part of each CDR3. Fields, in order: J gene, CDR3 length, V gene, D gene, clone size, CDR3 DNA, CDR3 protein. The D gene is left open where the match is weak. A clone size is listed for some rows: how often the clone was seen (once, few, many), or a class if it is expanded.

J: TRBJ2-7; length: 13; V: TRBV6-1; D: -; size: -; DNA: TGTGCCAGCAGTGAAAGGAAGCGCTACGAGCAGTACTTC; CDR3: CASSERKRYEQYF
J: TRBJ1-1; length: 12; V: TRBV2; D: -; size: -; DNA: TGTGCCAGCATCGGGACCCTGACTGAAGCTTTCTTT; CDR3: CASIGTLTEAFF
J: TRBJ1-3; length: 15; V: TRBV7-8; D: -; size: -; DNA: TGTGCCAGCAGCCGGACAGTGTTGGAGTGGGACACCATATATTTT; CDR3: CASSRTVLEWDTIYF
J: TRBJ2-7; length: 16; V: TRBV7-7; D: TRBD2; size: -; DNA: TGTGCCAGCAGCCCACTACCGGGACTAGCGACTTACGAGCAGTACTTC; CDR3: CASSPLPGLATYEQYF
J: TRBJ2-7; length: 16; V: TRBV28; D: TRBD1; size: -; DNA: TGTGCCAGCAGTCCAACGGACAGGCCTGGGGCCTACGAGCAGTACTTC; CDR3: CASSPTDRPGAYEQYF
J: TRBJ1-4; length: 15; V: TRBV5-6; D: -; size: -; DNA: TGTGCCAGCAGCCTTATGCGGGGCCCCAATGAAAAACTGTTTTTT; CDR3: CASSLMRGPNEKLFF
J: TRBJ1-1; length: 13; V: TRBV6-1; D: -; size: -; DNA: TGTGCCAGCTGGGGTCTCATGAACACTGAAGCTTTCTTT; CDR3: CASWGLMNTEAFF
J: TRBJ2-1; length: 15; V: TRBV7-9; D: -; size: -; DNA: TGTGCCAGCAGCTTAGATGTCGTCTCCGGCCGTGAGCAGTTCTTC; CDR3: CASSLDVVSGREQFF
J: TRBJ2-7; length: 18; V: TRBV5-1; D: TRBD2; size: -; DNA: TGCGCCAGCAGCCTGGCAGTACGACTAGCGGTGGGATCCTACGAGCAGTACTTC; CDR3: CASSLAVRLAVGSYEQYF
J: TRBJ2-7; length: 13; V: TRBV18; D: TRBD1; size: -; DNA: TGTGCCAGCTCACAAAGGACAGGCCACGAGCAGTACTTC; CDR3: CASSQRTGHEQYF
J: TRBJ2-7; length: 14; V: TRBV6-1; D: TRBD1; size: -; DNA: TGTGCCAGCAGTGAAAGGGACAGGGCTTACGAGCAGTACTTC; CDR3: CASSERDRAYEQYF
J: TRBJ1-5; length: 15; V: TRBV7-8; D: -; size: -; DNA: TGTGCCAGCAGTTCATACGGGAGGGCCGATCAGCCCCAGCATTTT; CDR3: CASSSYGRADQPQHF
J: TRBJ2-3; length: 16; V: TRBV6-1; D: -; size: -; DNA: TGTGCCAGCAGTGAAGCGGCCTGGCCGGGGACAGATACGCAGTATTTT; CDR3: CASSEAAWPGTDTQYF
J: TRBJ1-1; length: 15; V: TRBV9; D: -; size: few; DNA: TGTGCCAGCAGCGTCCGCCGCGGGGGGGACCCTGAAGCTTTCTTT; CDR3: CASSVRRGGDPEAFF
J: TRBJ2-7; length: 13; V: TRBV19; D: TRBD1; size: -; DNA: TGTGCCAGTAGTGCGACAGGGACGGGCGAGCAGTACTTC; CDR3: CASSATGTGEQYF
J: TRBJ2-1; length: 17; V: TRBV7-9; D: TRBD2; size: -; DNA: TGTGCCAGCAGCTTCTTTAGCGGGAGGCACCCCAACAATGAGCAGTTCTTC; CDR3: CASSFFSGRHPNNEQFF
J: TRBJ1-2; length: 12; V: TRBV29-1; D: -; size: -; DNA: TGCAGCGCGACAGGACGGCGTTATGGCTACACCTTC; CDR3: CSATGRRYGYTF
J: TRBJ2-1; length: 15; V: TRBV7-9; D: TRBD2; size: -; DNA: TGTGCCAGCAGCCTCGGGGAGCGGGAGTTCGATGAGCAGTTCTTC; CDR3: CASSLGEREFDEQFF
J: TRBJ2-5; length: 17; V: TRBV27; D: TRBD1; size: -; DNA: TGTGCCAGCAGTTTATCTTCATCCGACAGGGACCAAGAGACCCAGTACTTC; CDR3: CASSLSSSDRDQETQYF
J: TRBJ1-1; length: 14; V: TRBV27; D: -; size: -; DNA: TGTGCCAGCAGGTCCACGGGTTGGGGCACTGAAGCTTTCTTT; CDR3: CASRSTGWGTEAFF
J: TRBJ1-1; length: 14; V: TRBV5-1; D: -; size: -; DNA: TGCGCCAGCAGCTTGCGGCAGCCGTACACTGAAGCTTTCTTT; CDR3: CASSLRQPYTEAFF
J: TRBJ2-5; length: 16; V: TRBV28; D: TRBD2; size: -; DNA: TGTGCCAGCAGTTTCCCCGGGACTAGCGGGGAAGAGACCCAGTACTTC; CDR3: CASSFPGTSGEETQYF
J: TRBJ2-3; length: 16; V: TRBV13; D: TRBD2; size: -; DNA: TGTGCCAGCAGCTTGGCCACTAGCGAAAGCACAGATACGCAGTATTTT; CDR3: CASSLATSESTDTQYF
J: TRBJ2-7; length: 11; V: TRBV9; D: -; size: -; DNA: TGTGCCAGCAGCGTAGGGTACGAGCAGTACTTC; CDR3: CASSVGYEQYF
J: TRBJ1-4; length: 12; V: TRBV15; D: -; size: -; DNA: TGTGCCACCAGGGGATCTAATGAAAAACTGTTTTTT; CDR3: CATRGSNEKLFF
J: TRBJ1-5; length: 15; V: TRBV27; D: -; size: -; DNA: TGTGCCAGCAGTTTCATGGCAGGGTATGGCCAGCCCCAGCATTTT; CDR3: CASSFMAGYGQPQHF
J: TRBJ2-1; length: 16; V: TRBV29-1; D: TRBD1; size: -; DNA: TGCAGCGTTGAAGGAGCCCCGGGACAGGCATACAATGAGCAGTTCTTC; CDR3: CSVEGAPGQAYNEQFF
J: TRBJ1-1; length: 14; V: TRBV29-1; D: TRBD1; size: -; DNA: TGCAGCGTTGAAGGGGGGACAGGGGGCACTGAAGCTTTCTTT; CDR3: CSVEGGTGGTEAFF
J: TRBJ2-5; length: 15; V: TRBV7-2; D: -; size: -; DNA: TGTGCCAGCAGCTGGGGACGGAGTTTGTGGGAGACCCAGTACTTC; CDR3: CASSWGRSLWETQYF
J: TRBJ2-3; length: 14; V: TRBV6-6; D: -; size: -; DNA: TGTGCCAGCAGTTACTCGCCTGGGACTGATACGCAGTATTTT; CDR3: CASSYSPGTDTQYF
J: TRBJ1-1; length: 13; V: TRBV30; D: TRBD1; size: -; DNA: TGTGCCTGGAGGGACAGGGCGAACTCTGAAGCTTTCTTT; CDR3: CAWRDRANSEAFF
J: TRBJ2-7; length: 15; V: TRBV7-3; D: -; size: -; DNA: TGTGCCAGCAGCTTCGGACCCGCGGCTACCTACGAGCAGTACTTC; CDR3: CASSFGPAATYEQYF
J: TRBJ2-7; length: 16; V: TRBV27; D: TRBD1; size: -; DNA: TGTGCCAGCAGGGCTACGCCAGGGGGAACGGCCTACGAGCAGTACTTC; CDR3: CASRATPGGTAYEQYF
J: TRBJ1-5; length: 14; V: TRBV15; D: TRBD1; size: -; DNA: TGTGCCACCAGCCTAGACAGGGGACATCAGCCCCAGCATTTT; CDR3: CATSLDRGHQPQHF
J: TRBJ2-7; length: 16; V: TRBV5-1; D: -; size: -; DNA: TGCGCCAGCAGCCTCCACCCAGACTCCGGATCCTACGAGCAGTACTTC; CDR3: CASSLHPDSGSYEQYF
J: TRBJ2-1; length: 19; V: TRBV28; D: TRBD2; size: -; DNA: TGTGCCAGCAGATACCATCCCGGGACTAGCGGGAGAGGGAGGGATGAGCAGTTCTTC; CDR3: CASRYHPGTSGRGRDEQFF
J: TRBJ2-2; length: 15; V: TRBV5-1; D: TRBD1; size: -; DNA: TGCGCCAGCAGCGAGGACAGGGGAGTCACCGGGGAGCTGTTTTTT; CDR3: CASSEDRGVTGELFF
J: TRBJ2-5; length: 15; V: TRBV4-3; D: TRBD1; size: -; DNA: TGCGCCAGCAGCCCCCGGGACAGCTATCAAGAGACCCAGTACTTC; CDR3: CASSPRDSYQETQYF
J: TRBJ2-1; length: 17; V: TRBV27; D: -; size: -; DNA: TGTGCCAGCAGTTTGATGGTTGGGGGGAGGCCTGACAATGAGCAGTTCTTC; CDR3: CASSLMVGGRPDNEQFF
J: TRBJ2-7; length: 16; V: TRBV27; D: TRBD1; size: -; DNA: TGTGCCAGCAGTCCTATCCCCGACAGGGGGCGGGTTGGGCAGTACTTC; CDR3: CASSPIPDRGRVGQYF
J: TRBJ2-7; length: 18; V: TRBV7-8; D: TRBD2; size: -; DNA: TGTGCCAGCAGCTTAGGTTACATTGGGCCTAGCGGAAACTACGAGCAGTACTTC; CDR3: CASSLGYIGPSGNYEQYF
J: TRBJ2-5; length: 14; V: TRBV19; D: -; size: -; DNA: TGTGCCAGTAGTTCCGGGATCTACGAAGAGACCCAGTACTTC; CDR3: CASSSGIYEETQYF
J: TRBJ1-2; length: 13; V: TRBV12-5; D: TRBD1; size: -; DNA: TGTGCTAGTGGCCCCGACAGGGACTCTGGCTACACCTTC; CDR3: CASGPDRDSGYTF
J: TRBJ1-1; length: 12; V: TRBV28; D: -; size: -; DNA: TGTGCACTGGGGCAGGGGAACACTGAAGCTTTCTTT; CDR3: CALGQGNTEAFF
J: TRBJ1-2; length: 13; V: TRBV29-1; D: TRBD1; size: -; DNA: TGCAGCGGGGACAGGGGGCCGAACTATGGCTACACCTTC; CDR3: CSGDRGPNYGYTF
J: TRBJ2-7; length: 12; V: TRBV18; D: -; size: -; DNA: TGTGCCAGCTCACCCGCGCCCTACGAGCAGTACTTC; CDR3: CASSPAPYEQYF
J: TRBJ1-1; length: 13; V: TRBV14; D: TRBD1; size: -; DNA: TGTGCCAGCAGCAGACAGGGGGCCGCTGAGGCTTTCTTT; CDR3: CASSRQGAAEAFF
J: TRBJ2-7; length: 14; V: TRBV7-9; D: TRBD1; size: -; DNA: TGTGCCAGCAGCTCCCCCGGGACAGTCTACGAGCAGTACTTC; CDR3: CASSSPGTVYEQYF
J: TRBJ2-5; length: 14; V: TRBV4-1; D: -; size: -; DNA: TGCGCCAGCAGCCAAAATGTAGGGCGGGAGACCCAGTACTTC; CDR3: CASSQNVGRETQYF
J: TRBJ2-7; length: 13; V: TRBV19; D: -; size: -; DNA: TGTGCCAGTAGTATAGCAAGGGGTAGCGAGCAGTACTTC; CDR3: CASSIARGSEQYF
J: TRBJ1-4; length: 13; V: TRBV28; D: -; size: -; DNA: TGTGCCAGCCGAAGCGAGGGGAATGAAAAACTGTTTTTT; CDR3: CASRSEGNEKLFF
J: TRBJ1-2; length: 19; V: TRBV27; D: TRBD1; size: -; DNA: TGTGCCAGCAGCCACCCCCTGAAGACAGGGGTATATAATAACTATGGCTACACCTTC; CDR3: CASSHPLKTGVYNNYGYTF
J: TRBJ1-1; length: 14; V: TRBV27; D: -; size: -; DNA: TGTGCCAGCCGAACAGGTAAAGGGTGGACTGAAGCTTTCTTT; CDR3: CASRTGKGWTEAFF
J: TRBJ1-1; length: 13; V: TRBV28; D: -; size: -; DNA: TGTGCCAGCAGTTTCCGCAGAAACACTGAAGCTTTCTTT; CDR3: CASSFRRNTEAFF